This is a list of T cell receptor beta chains from one sample in a study of blood T cell repertoires in COVID-19. Method: immunoSEQ multiplex PCR; TCRdb's copy keeps in-frame clones and lacks some. The sample holds roughly 140,000 clones; over 70% are singletons and the top ten take over 0.5%. Specimen: peripheral blood. These receptor sequences come from a man between 60 and 75 years old with acute or convalescent COVID-19. The CDR3 runs from the conserved cysteine through the conserved F or W. A D gene is named only where the DNA matches it firmly. Size values are once, few and many counts, or a class for expanded clones, and some rows have none.

V,size,D,J,CDR3,DNA
TRBV2,-,TRBD2,TRBJ2-1,CASSESRLAGVNEQFF,TGTGCCAGCAGTGAGAGCCGGCTAGCGGGAGTGAATGAGCAGTTCTTC
TRBV6-2/TRBV6-3,-,TRBD1,TRBJ1-1,CASSLGQVSEAFF,TGTGCCAGCAGTTTGGGACAGGTCTCTGAAGCTTTCTTT
TRBV11-2,-,TRBD1,TRBJ2-2,CASSLGAGGVTGELFF,TGTGCCAGCAGCCTAGGGGCAGGGGGTGTGACCGGGGAGCTGTTTTTT
TRBV5-1,-,-,TRBJ2-2,CASSSLTGLRGRNTGELFF,TGCGCCAGCAGCTCCCTAACTGGCCTTAGGGGCAGGAACACCGGGGAGCTGTTTTTT
TRBV3-1/TRBV3-2,-,TRBD2,TRBJ2-1,CASSQLMGGNEQFF,TGTGCCAGCAGCCAACTTATGGGAGGGAATGAGCAGTTCTTC
TRBV11-1,-,-,TRBJ2-6,CASEGSGANVLTF,TGTGCCAGCGAGGGAAGTGGGGCCAACGTCCTGACTTTC
TRBV5-6,-,TRBD1,TRBJ1-2,CASSQEQGRNGYTF,TGTGCCAGCAGCCAAGAACAGGGGAGGAATGGCTACACCTTC
TRBV5-6,once,TRBD1,TRBJ1-1,CASSFQQGITEAFF,TGTGCCAGCAGCTTCCAACAGGGGATCACTGAAGCTTTCTTT
TRBV6-2/TRBV6-3,-,-,TRBJ2-7,CASSGRRRTAIYEQYF,TGTGCCAGCAGTGGAAGAAGAAGGACAGCTATCTACGAGCAGTACTTC
TRBV6-5,-,-,TRBJ2-2,CASSYGGTQGGELFF,TGTGCCAGCAGTTACGGCGGGACCCAGGGCGGGGAGCTGTTTTTT
TRBV3-1/TRBV3-2,-,TRBD1,TRBJ2-3,CASSQVDRAGTQYF,TGTGCCAGCAGCCAAGTCGACAGGGCGGGTACGCAGTATTTT
TRBV11-2,once,-,TRBJ2-5,CASSLLRVSGETQYF,TGTGCCAGCAGCTTATTGAGGGTTTCGGGAGAGACCCAGTACTTC
TRBV5-4,few,TRBD2,TRBJ2-7,CASSTPGTSLYEQYF,TGTGCCAGCAGCACGCCGGGGACTAGCCTCTACGAGCAGTACTTC
TRBV27,-,-,TRBJ2-7,CASSLAWGPSYEQYF,TGTGCCAGCAGTTTAGCGTGGGGGCCCTCCTACGAGCAGTACTTC
TRBV7-9,-,-,TRBJ1-1,CASSFPSLEAFF,TGTGCCAGCAGCTTCCCCTCCCTTGAAGCTTTCTTT
TRBV6-2/TRBV6-3,-,-,TRBJ1-2,CASSSTGSYGYTF,TGTGCCAGCAGTTCAACAGGATCCTATGGCTACACCTTC
TRBV19,-,-,TRBJ1-2,CASTPSRYYGYTF,TGTGCCAGTACCCCATCCCGGTATTATGGCTACACCTTC
TRBV7-9,few,-,TRBJ1-1,CASSNVVGGRGTEAFF,TGTGCCAGCAGCAACGTGGTAGGGGGAAGGGGAACTGAAGCTTTCTTT
TRBV25-1,few,TRBD2,TRBJ2-1,CASRTSGSFEQFF,TGTGCCAGCAGGACTAGCGGGAGTTTTGAGCAGTTCTTC
TRBV4-1,-,TRBD1,TRBJ1-4,CASSPGGTDEKLFF,TGCGCCAGCAGCCCAGGGGGAACGGATGAAAAACTGTTTTTT
TRBV9,-,TRBD1,TRBJ2-1,CASTPHTGDNEQFF,TGTGCCAGCACCCCCCATACAGGGGACAATGAGCAGTTCTTC
TRBV6-5,-,-,TRBJ2-1,CASSYPPLYNEQFF,TGTGCCAGCAGTTACCCCCCACTTTACAATGAGCAGTTCTTC
TRBV12-3/TRBV12-4,-,-,TRBJ2-1,CASSLVGDNEQFF,TGTGCCAGCAGTTTAGTCGGGGACAATGAGCAGTTCTTC
TRBV7-2,-,TRBD2,TRBJ2-5,CASSFDPRGGRKTQYF,TGTGCCAGCAGCTTTGATCCGCGGGGGGGCCGGAAGACCCAGTACTTC
TRBV5-4,-,TRBD1,TRBJ2-7,CASSLGQGASYEQYF,TGTGCCAGCAGCTTGGGTCAGGGGGCGAGCTACGAGCAGTACTTC
TRBV9,-,-,TRBJ1-5,CASSGGGTQPQHF,TGTGCCAGCAGCGGCGGAGGGACTCAGCCCCAGCATTTT
TRBV15,-,-,TRBJ1-4,CATSLQEGEKLFF,TGTGCCACCAGCTTGCAGGAGGGGGAAAAACTGTTTTTT
TRBV9,-,TRBD1,TRBJ2-6,CASSGRDRGFSGANVLTF,TGTGCCAGCAGCGGCCGGGACAGGGGGTTCTCTGGGGCCAACGTCCTGACTTTC
TRBV18,-,-,TRBJ1-3,CASSNAGDSGNTIYF,TGTGCCAGCTCGAATGCAGGGGACTCTGGAAACACCATATATTTT
TRBV19,-,TRBD2,TRBJ2-3,CASRSQLAGGPDTQYF,TGTGCCAGTAGATCTCAACTAGCGGGAGGGCCGGATACGCAGTATTTT
TRBV7-2,-,-,TRBJ2-7,CASSLDFMRDEQYF,TGTGCCAGCAGTCTTGACTTTATGAGGGACGAGCAGTACTTC
TRBV6-2/TRBV6-3,-,-,TRBJ1-1,CASSYRGWTEAFF,TGTGCCAGCAGTTATAGGGGGTGGACTGAAGCTTTCTTT
TRBV5-4,-,-,TRBJ1-1,CASKGRGAGTEAFF,TGTGCCAGCAAGGGACGCGGGGCCGGCACTGAAGCTTTCTTT
TRBV6-4,-,TRBD1,TRBJ1-2,CASSDRGTGGQGYGYTF,TGTGCCAGCAGTGACCGAGGGACAGGGGGCCAGGGCTATGGCTACACCTTC
TRBV29-1,-,TRBD1,TRBJ2-7,CSVEAGGYEQYF,TGCAGCGTTGAAGCAGGGGGCTACGAGCAGTACTTC
TRBV7-2,once,TRBD1,TRBJ1-1,CASSQEQGSNTEAFF,TGTGCCAGCAGCCAAGAACAGGGGTCGAACACTGAAGCTTTCTTT
TRBV24-1,-,TRBD1,TRBJ2-1,CATSDQTGSSYNEQFF,TGTGCCACCAGTGATCAGACAGGGAGCTCCTACAATGAGCAGTTCTTC
TRBV29-1,-,TRBD1,TRBJ2-3,CSVQTGTVDTQYF,TGCAGCGTTCAAACTGGGACAGTAGATACGCAGTATTTT
TRBV2,-,-,TRBJ2-7,CARDKGPGTRNEQYF,TGTGCCAGGGACAAGGGTCCAGGGACAAGGAACGAGCAGTACTTC
TRBV5-4,-,-,TRBJ1-6,CASSLEPSLSNSPLHF,TGTGCCAGCAGCTTGGAGCCGTCCCTTTCCAATTCACCCCTCCACTTT
TRBV4-3,-,-,TRBJ1-1,CASSQERRAIEAFF,TGCGCCAGCAGCCAAGAGCGCAGGGCCATTGAAGCTTTCTTT
TRBV4-3,-,-,TRBJ1-2,CASSQGENSGVGYTF,TGCGCCAGCAGCCAAGGGGAGAATTCAGGGGTTGGCTACACCTTC
TRBV7-3,-,TRBD2,TRBJ2-1,CASSLIAGLAGGYNEQFF,TGTGCCAGCAGCTTAATTGCGGGACTAGCGGGAGGGTACAATGAGCAGTTCTTC
TRBV7-2,-,TRBD1,TRBJ1-1,CASSLRTGGAFF,TGTGCCAGCAGCTTAAGGACAGGGGGGGCTTTCTTT
TRBV11-3,once,-,TRBJ2-1,CASSLSRTFENEQFF,TGTGCCAGCAGCTTGTCTAGGACATTCGAAAATGAGCAGTTCTTC
TRBV18,-,-,TRBJ1-3,CASSPPSSSGNTIYF,TGTGCCAGCTCACCACCGTCTAGCAGTGGAAACACCATATATTTT
TRBV7-9,few,-,TRBJ1-2,CASSLGENYGYTF,TGTGCCAGCAGCTTAGGGGAGAACTATGGCTACACCTTC
TRBV29-1,-,-,TRBJ2-5,CSATRDSSETQYF,TGCAGCGCCACTAGGGATTCATCCGAGACCCAGTACTTC